This T cell receptor beta chain was observed in a study of PD-1 blockade in classical Hodgkin lymphoma. Study-level background: Intravenous infusions of nivolumab 3 mg/kg reached patients every 2 weeks.

Trimming removed 5 bases from V and 6 bases from J; junction bases left unmatched: 7. Germline CDR1 is SEHNR and CDR2 is FQNEAQ (reference sequence). The CDR3 is 14 amino acids. Patients all relapsed after autologous stem cell transplantation, and there was variation in brentuximab vedotin exposure. Complete response, partial response or progressive disease constituted the best response categories observed. Only in-frame clones appear in the TCRdb table, and some are missing; sequencing was by immunoSEQ multiplex PCR. The sample lists over 4,000 clones, about 60% occurring once. A few counts support this clone.

The chain uses TRBV7-9 and TRBJ2-3; 8 bases align to TRBD1. Sample: peripheral blood mononuclear cells (PBMCs), taken at baseline. The source of this sequence is a human donor with classical Hodgkin lymphoma. The CDR3 spells CASSRTGPRDTQYF. The CDR3 coding sequence is TGTGCCAGCAGCAGGACAGGGCCAAGGGATACGCAGTATTTT.